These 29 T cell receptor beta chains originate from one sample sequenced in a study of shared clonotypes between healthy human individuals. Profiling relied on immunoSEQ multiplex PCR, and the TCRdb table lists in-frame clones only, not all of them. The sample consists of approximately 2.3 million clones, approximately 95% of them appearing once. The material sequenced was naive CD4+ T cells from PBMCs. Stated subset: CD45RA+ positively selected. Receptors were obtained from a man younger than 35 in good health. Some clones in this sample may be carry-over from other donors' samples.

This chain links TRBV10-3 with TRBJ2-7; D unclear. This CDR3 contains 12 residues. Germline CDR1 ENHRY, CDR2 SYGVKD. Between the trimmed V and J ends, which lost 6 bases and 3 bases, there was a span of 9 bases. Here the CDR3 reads CAISLASYEQYF. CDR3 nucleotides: TGTGCCATCAGCCTGGCTAGCTACGAGCAGTACTTC.

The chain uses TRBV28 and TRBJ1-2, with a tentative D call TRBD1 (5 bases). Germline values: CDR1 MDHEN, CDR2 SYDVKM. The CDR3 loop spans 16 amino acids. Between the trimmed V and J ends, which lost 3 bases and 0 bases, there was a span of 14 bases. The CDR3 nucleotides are TGTGCCAGCAGTTTCCCGGGGGTGGGAGCTAACTATGGCTACACCTTC. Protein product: CASSFPGVGANYGYTF.

In nucleotides, the CDR3 is TGTGCCAGCAGTCCGCGAGCACATAGCAATCAGCCCCAGCATTTT. Amino acids: CASSPRAHSNQPQHF. The chain combines TRBV6-1 with TRBJ1-5; D is uncertain. The CDR3 totals 15 residues. Germline loops: CDR1 MNHNS, CDR2 SASEGT. Trimming stripped 5 bases from V and 0 bases from J, with 11 bases between.

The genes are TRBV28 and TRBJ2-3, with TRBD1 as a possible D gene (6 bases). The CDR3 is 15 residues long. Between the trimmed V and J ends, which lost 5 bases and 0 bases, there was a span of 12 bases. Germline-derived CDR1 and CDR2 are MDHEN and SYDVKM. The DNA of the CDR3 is TGTGCCAGCAGTATCACAGGGACCAGCACAGATACGCAGTATTTT. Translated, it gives CASSITGTSTDTQYF.

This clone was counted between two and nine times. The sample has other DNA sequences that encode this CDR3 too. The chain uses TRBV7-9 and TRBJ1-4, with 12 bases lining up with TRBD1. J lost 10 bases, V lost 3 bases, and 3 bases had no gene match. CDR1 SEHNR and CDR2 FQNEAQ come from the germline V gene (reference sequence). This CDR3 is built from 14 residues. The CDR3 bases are TGTGCCAGCAGCTTGGGACAGGGGGCAGGAAAACTGTTTTTT. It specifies CASSLGQGAGKLFF.

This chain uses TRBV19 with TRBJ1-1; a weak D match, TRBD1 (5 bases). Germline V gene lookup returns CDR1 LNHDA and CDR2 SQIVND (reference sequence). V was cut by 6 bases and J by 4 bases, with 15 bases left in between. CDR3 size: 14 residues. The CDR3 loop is CASRISEGRTEAFF. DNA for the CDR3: TGTGCCAGTAGAATATCAGAGGGGCGCACTGAAGCTTTCTTT. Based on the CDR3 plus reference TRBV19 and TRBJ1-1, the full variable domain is DGGITQSPKYLFRKEGQNVTLSCEQNLNHDAMYWYRQDPGQGLRLIYYSQIVNDFQKGDIAEGYSVSREKKESFPLTVTSAQKNPTAFYLCASRISEGRTEAFFGQGTRLTVV.

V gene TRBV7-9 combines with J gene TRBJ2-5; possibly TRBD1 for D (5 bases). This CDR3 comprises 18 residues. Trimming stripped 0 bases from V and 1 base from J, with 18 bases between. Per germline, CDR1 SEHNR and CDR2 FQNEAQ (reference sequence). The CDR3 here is CASSLAPWTIAPQETQYF. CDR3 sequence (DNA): TGTGCCAGCAGCTTAGCGCCGTGGACAATAGCACCCCAAGAGACCCAGTACTTC. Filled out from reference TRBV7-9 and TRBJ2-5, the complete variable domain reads DTGVSQNPRHKITKRGQNVTFRCDPISEHNRLYWYRQTLGQGPEFLTYFQNEAQLEKSRLLSDRFSAERPKGSFSTLEIQRTEQGDSAMYLCASSLAPWTIAPQETQYFGPGTRLLVL.

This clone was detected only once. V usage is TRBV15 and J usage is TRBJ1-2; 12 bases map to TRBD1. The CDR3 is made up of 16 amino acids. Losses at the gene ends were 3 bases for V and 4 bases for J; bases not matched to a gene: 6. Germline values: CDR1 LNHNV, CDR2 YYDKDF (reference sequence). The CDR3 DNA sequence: TGTGCCACCAGCAGGGGGACAGGGGGCTTCCCCTATGGCTACACCTTC. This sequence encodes CATSRGTGGFPYGYTF.

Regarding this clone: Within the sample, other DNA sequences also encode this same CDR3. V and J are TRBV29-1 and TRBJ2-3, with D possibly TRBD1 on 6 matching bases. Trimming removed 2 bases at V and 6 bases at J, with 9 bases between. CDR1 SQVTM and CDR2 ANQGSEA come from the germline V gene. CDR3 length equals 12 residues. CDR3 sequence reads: CSVEQGTDTQYF. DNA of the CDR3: TGCAGCGTTGAACAGGGGACCGATACGCAGTATTTT.

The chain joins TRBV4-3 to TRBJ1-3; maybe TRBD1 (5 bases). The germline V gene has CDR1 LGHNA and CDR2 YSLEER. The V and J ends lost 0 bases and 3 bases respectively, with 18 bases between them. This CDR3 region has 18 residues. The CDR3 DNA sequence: TGCGCCAGCAGCCAAGACCCATCGAGGTACGGGGGTGGAAACACCATATATTTT. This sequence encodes CASSQDPSRYGGGNTIYF.

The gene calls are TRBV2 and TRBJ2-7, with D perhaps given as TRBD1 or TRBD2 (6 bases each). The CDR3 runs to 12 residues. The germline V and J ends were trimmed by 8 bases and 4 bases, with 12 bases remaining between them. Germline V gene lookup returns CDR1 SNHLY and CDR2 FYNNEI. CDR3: CASSRGVYEQYF. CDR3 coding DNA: TGTGCCAGCTCTAGGGGGGTATACGAGCAGTACTTC.

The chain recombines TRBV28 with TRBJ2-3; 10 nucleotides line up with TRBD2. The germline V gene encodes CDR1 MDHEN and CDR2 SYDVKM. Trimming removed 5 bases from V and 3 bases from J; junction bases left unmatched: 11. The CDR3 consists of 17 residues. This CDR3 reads CASSKAGGSLLTDTQYF. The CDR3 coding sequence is TGTGCCAGCAGTAAAGCGGGAGGGTCCCTTTTGACAGATACGCAGTATTTT.

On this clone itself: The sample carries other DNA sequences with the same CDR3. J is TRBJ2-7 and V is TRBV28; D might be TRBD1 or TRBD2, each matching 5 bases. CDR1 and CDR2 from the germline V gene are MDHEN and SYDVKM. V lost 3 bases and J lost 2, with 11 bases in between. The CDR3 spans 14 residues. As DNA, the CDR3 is TGTGCCAGCAGTTTGAGGGGCCCCACCTACGAGCAGTACTTC. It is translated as CASSLRGPTYEQYF.

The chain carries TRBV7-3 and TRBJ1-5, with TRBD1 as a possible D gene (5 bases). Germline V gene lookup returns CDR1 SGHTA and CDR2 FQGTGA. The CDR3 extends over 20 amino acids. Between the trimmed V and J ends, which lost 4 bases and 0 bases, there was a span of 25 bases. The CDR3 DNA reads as TGTGCCAGCAGCTGCAATGCGGGGCAGGGAGAACCCTATAGCAATCAGCCCCAGCATTTT. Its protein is CASSCNAGQGEPYSNQPQHF.

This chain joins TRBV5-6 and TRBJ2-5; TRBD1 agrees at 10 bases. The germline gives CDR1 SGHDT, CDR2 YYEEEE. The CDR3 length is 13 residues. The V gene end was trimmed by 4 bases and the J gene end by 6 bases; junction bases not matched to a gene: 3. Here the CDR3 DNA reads TGTGCCAGCAGCCGGACAGGGGGGCAGACCCAGTACTTC. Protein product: CASSRTGGQTQYF.

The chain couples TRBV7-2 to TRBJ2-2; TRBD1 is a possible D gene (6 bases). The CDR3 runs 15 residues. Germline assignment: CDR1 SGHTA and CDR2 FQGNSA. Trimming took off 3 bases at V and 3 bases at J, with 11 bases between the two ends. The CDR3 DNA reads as TGTGCCAGCAGCTTCGCCAGGGGATACACCGGGGAGCTGTTTTTT. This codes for CASSFARGYTGELFF.

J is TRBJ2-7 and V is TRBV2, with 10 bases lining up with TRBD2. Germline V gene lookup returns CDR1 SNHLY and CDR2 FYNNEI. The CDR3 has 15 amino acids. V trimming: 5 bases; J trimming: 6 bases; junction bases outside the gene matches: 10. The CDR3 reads CASSSSVAGGSEQYF. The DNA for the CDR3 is TGTGCCAGCAGTTCCTCAGTAGCGGGAGGAAGCGAGCAGTACTTC.

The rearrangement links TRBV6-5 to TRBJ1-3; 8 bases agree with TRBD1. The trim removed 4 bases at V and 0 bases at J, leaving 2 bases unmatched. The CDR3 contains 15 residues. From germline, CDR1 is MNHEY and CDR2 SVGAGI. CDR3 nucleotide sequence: TGTGCCAGCAGTTCGACAGGGGACTCTGGAAACACCATATATTTT. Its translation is CASSSTGDSGNTIYF.

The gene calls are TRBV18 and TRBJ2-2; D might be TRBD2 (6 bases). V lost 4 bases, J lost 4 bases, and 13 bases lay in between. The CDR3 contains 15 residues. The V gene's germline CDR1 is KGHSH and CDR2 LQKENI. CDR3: CASSRGDGSTGELFF. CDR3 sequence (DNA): TGTGCCAGCTCACGGGGAGACGGGAGCACCGGGGAGCTGTTTTTT.

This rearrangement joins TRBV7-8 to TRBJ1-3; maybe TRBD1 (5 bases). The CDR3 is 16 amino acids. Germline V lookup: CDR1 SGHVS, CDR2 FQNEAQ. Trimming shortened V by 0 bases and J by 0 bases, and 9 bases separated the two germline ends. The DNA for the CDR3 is TGTGCCAGCAGCTTAGCCACAGGCCACTCTGGAAACACCATATATTTT. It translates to CASSLATGHSGNTIYF.

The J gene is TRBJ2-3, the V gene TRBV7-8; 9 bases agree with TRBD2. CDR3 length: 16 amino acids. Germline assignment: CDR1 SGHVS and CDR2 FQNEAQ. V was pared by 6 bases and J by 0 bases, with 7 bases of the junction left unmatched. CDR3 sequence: CASSFRLAASTDTQYF. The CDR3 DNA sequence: TGTGCCAGCAGTTTTAGACTAGCGGCTAGCACAGATACGCAGTATTTT.

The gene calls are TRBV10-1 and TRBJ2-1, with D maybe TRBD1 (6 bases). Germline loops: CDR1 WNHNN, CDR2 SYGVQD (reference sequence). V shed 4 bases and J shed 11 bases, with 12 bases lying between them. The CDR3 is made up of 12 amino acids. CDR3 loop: CASSATGSKQFF. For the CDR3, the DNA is TGCGCCAGCAGTGCAACAGGGTCGAAGCAGTTCTTC.

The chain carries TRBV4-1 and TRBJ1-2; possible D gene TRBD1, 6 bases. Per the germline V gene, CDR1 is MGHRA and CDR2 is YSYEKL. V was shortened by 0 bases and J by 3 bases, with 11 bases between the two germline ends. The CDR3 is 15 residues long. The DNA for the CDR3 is TGCGCCAGCAGCCAAGATCCAGGGGTTGACTATGGCTACACCTTC. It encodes CASSQDPGVDYGYTF.

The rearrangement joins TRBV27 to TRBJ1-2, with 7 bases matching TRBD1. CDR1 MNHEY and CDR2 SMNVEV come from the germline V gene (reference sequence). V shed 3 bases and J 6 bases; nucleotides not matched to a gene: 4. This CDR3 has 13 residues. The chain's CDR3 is CASSFNRGDGYTF. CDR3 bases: TGTGCCAGCAGTTTTAACAGGGGAGATGGCTACACCTTC.

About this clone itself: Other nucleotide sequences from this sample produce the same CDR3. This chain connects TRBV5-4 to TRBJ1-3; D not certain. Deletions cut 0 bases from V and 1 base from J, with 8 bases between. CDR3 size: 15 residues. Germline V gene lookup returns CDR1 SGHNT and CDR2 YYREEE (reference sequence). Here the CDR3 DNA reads TGTGCCAGCAGCTTGGATGCCGGTTCTGGAAACACCATATATTTT. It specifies CASSLDAGSGNTIYF.

This CDR3 is CASSLRQGRTDTQYF. The CDR3 DNA reads TGTGCCAGCAGCCTGAGACAGGGGCGCACAGATACGCAGTATTTT. This sequence joins TRBV11-2 and TRBJ2-3, with 8 bases aligning to TRBD1. From germline, CDR1 is SGHAT and CDR2 FQNNGV. V lost 5 bases to trimming and J lost 1 base; unmatched junction nucleotides: 5. This CDR3 has 15 amino acids.

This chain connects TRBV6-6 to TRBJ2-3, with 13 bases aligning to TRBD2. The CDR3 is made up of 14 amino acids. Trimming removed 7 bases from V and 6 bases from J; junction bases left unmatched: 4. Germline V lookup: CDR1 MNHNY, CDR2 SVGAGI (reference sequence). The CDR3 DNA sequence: TGTGCCAGCACCCAGACTAGCGGGAGGGATACGCAGTATTTT. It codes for CASTQTSGRDTQYF.

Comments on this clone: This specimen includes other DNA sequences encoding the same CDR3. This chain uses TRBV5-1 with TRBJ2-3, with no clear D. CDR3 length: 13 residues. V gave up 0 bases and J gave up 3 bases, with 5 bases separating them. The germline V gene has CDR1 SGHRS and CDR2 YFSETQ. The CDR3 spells CASSLGSTDTQYF. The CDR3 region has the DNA TGCGCCAGCAGCTTGGGATCTACAGATACGCAGTATTTT.

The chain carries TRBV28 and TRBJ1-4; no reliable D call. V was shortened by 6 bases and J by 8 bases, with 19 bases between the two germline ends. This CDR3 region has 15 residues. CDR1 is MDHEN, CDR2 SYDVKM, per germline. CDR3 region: CASSSGKATVEKLFF. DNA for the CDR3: TGTGCCAGCAGCTCTGGAAAAGCTACGGTAGAAAAACTGTTTTTT.